This T cell receptor (beta chain) derives from a study of blood T cell repertoires in COVID-19. Overall study: From the United States, Italy and Spain came samples of acute and convalescent COVID-19. T cells, B-cell-depleted T cells, or PBMCs supplied cDNA or gDNA.

From germline, CDR1 is LNHNV and CDR2 YYDKDF (reference sequence). With 0 bases clipped from V and 1 base from J, the junction kept 5 bases outside the gene matches. The CDR3 has 16 amino acids. In the original processing: Amplifying reference gene primers gave estimates of nucleated cell counts. Generated by immunoSEQ multiplex PCR, the TCRdb table keeps only in-frame clones and is missing some. Clonal size and the V and J genes are those of that table, whereas D and trimming came from the DNA. The sample has about 81,000 clones, 90% to 95% seen once. This TCR derives from a human donor with active COVID-19. The donor label of this sample is uncertain. Sequencing was done on a sample of peripheral blood. V and J are TRBV15 and TRBJ2-7, with 8 bases fitting TRBD1. The chain's CDR3 is CATSRETGQGSYEQYF. CDR3 DNA sequence: TGTGCCACCAGCAGAGAAACAGGACAGGGATCCTACGAGCAGTACTTC.